This is a list of T cell receptor beta chains from one sample in a study of memory CD4+ T cells and cytomegalovirus serostatus. Assay: immunoSEQ multiplex PCR; the TCRdb copy retains only in-frame clones and omits some. In the table there are about 60,000 clones, over 70% of which are singletons. The specimen was memory CD4+ T cells from blood. The source is an adult in good health and CMV-seronegative. Some clones in this sample may be carry-over from other donors' samples. The CDR3 runs from the conserved cysteine through the conserved F or W. Fields, in order: D gene, J gene, clone size, V gene, CDR3 DNA, CDR3 protein. D genes are given only for firm matches. Only some rows state a clone size, as once, few, many or a class for expanded clones.

NA	TRBJ2-5	NA	TRBV18	TGTGCCAGCTCACCGAAAGAGACCCAGTACTTC	CASSPKETQYF
NA	TRBJ1-2	NA	TRBV29-1	TGCAGCGTTGACAGGGCCACCGGGATATCCTATGGCTACACCTTC	CSVDRATGISYGYTF
NA	TRBJ2-3	NA	TRBV7-8	TGTGCCAGCAGCTTAGGCAGGGATACGCAGTATTTT	CASSLGRDTQYF
NA	TRBJ2-1	NA	TRBV5-4	TGTGCCAGCAGCTCTGAAAACTACTACAATGAGCAGTTCTTC	CASSSENYYNEQFF
NA	TRBJ1-5	NA	TRBV6-1	TGTGCCAGCAGTCTCGAAGGGGGCAATCAGCCCCAGCATTTT	CASSLEGGNQPQHF
NA	TRBJ2-7	NA	TRBV30	TGTGCCTGGAGTCAAGAGATACGCTACGAGCAGTACTTC	CAWSQEIRYEQYF
NA	TRBJ2-7	NA	TRBV5-5	TGTGCCAGCAGCTTGGAGGGGGGTCAGGCCATCAAGCAGTACTTC	CASSLEGGQAIKQYF
NA	TRBJ2-1	NA	TRBV7-2	TGTGCCAGCAGCTTAGGACTACCCAATGAGCAGTTCTTC	CASSLGLPNEQFF
NA	TRBJ2-7	NA	TRBV2	TGTGCCAGCAGGAGAATTCGGGCCCCCGGATACGAGCAGTACTTC	CASRRIRAPGYEQYF
NA	TRBJ1-2	NA	TRBV5-6	TGTGCCAGCAGCCGCAGGGACGGCTACACCTTC	CASSRRDGYTF
NA	TRBJ2-3	NA	TRBV7-2	TGTGCCAGCAGCTTAGATCCAGGCACAGATACGCAGTATTTT	CASSLDPGTDTQYF
NA	TRBJ1-4	NA	TRBV7-2	TGTGCCAGCAGCCAAGCAACTAATGAAAAACTGTTTTTT	CASSQATNEKLFF
TRBD1	TRBJ1-2	NA	TRBV5-4	TGTGCCAGCAGCTTACAGGGGGAGGGGGGCTACACCTTC	CASSLQGEGGYTF
NA	TRBJ2-2	NA	TRBV14	TGTGCCAGCAGTCAGGTCAGGGTAGAGCTGTTTTTT	CASSQVRVELFF
NA	TRBJ2-7	NA	TRBV7-2	TGTGCCAGCAGCTCCCACTATACCTACGAGCAGTACTTC	CASSSHYTYEQYF
NA	TRBJ2-5	few	TRBV7-2	TGTGCCAGCAGCTTATTTCCGAGGGGACCCATTGGGGAGACCCAGTACTTC	CASSLFPRGPIGETQYF
NA	TRBJ1-5	NA	TRBV12-5	TGTGCTAGTGGCCTTGACAGAGACCTACGGAGAGATAGCAATCAGCCCCAGCATTTT	CASGLDRDLRRDSNQPQHF
TRBD2	TRBJ2-7	NA	TRBV11-2	TGTGCCAGCAGCTCCCCCCTAAGTAGCGGGAGGCGCGAGCAGTACTTC	CASSSPLSSGRREQYF
TRBD1	TRBJ2-1	NA	TRBV19	TGTGCCAGTAGTTTACGACAGGGGCGACTCTACAATGAGCAGTTCTTC	CASSLRQGRLYNEQFF
TRBD2	TRBJ2-5	few	TRBV5-6	TGTGCCAGCAGCTCGACTAGCGGGACTCAAGAGACCCAGTACTTC	CASSSTSGTQETQYF
TRBD1	TRBJ1-5	NA	TRBV19	TGTGCCAGTACCCAAGACAGGGTAGTAGGGCCCCAGCATTTT	CASTQDRVVGPQHF
NA	TRBJ2-1	NA	TRBV6-5	TGTGCCAGCAGTTACCCGGGGAGGCGTGAGCAGTTCTTC	CASSYPGRREQFF
NA	TRBJ2-3	NA	TRBV29-1	TGCAGCGTTGAGCGGGCAGCCCGTGGCGCAGATACGCAGTATTTT	CSVERAARGADTQYF
NA	TRBJ1-3	NA	TRBV30	TGTGCCTGGAGATGGGGGTCTGGAAACACCATATATTTT	CAWRWGSGNTIYF
NA	TRBJ1-6	NA	TRBV9	TGTGCCAGCAGCGTATTTGACTATTCACCCCTCCACTTT	CASSVFDYSPLHF
NA	TRBJ2-1	NA	TRBV4-1	TGCGCCAGCAGCCAAGGACCTACCCGGAATGAGCAGTTCTTC	CASSQGPTRNEQFF
TRBD1	TRBJ2-7	few	TRBV10-3	TGTGCCAACTCACGACAGGGCCCCTACGAGCAGTACTTC	CANSRQGPYEQYF
NA	TRBJ1-1	NA	TRBV6-6	TGTGCCAGCAGTTACAGGGGTTACACTGAAGCTTTCTTT	CASSYRGYTEAFF